One T cell receptor beta chain is described in this entry. The CDR3 extends over 12 amino acids. The germline V and J ends were trimmed by 4 bases and 4 bases, with 6 bases remaining between them. Germline V gene sequence: CDR1 LNHDA, CDR2 SQIVND (reference sequence). The data were obtained in a study of cytomegalovirus exposure and HLA in healthy donors. PCR used 60 Vbeta primers and 13 Jbeta primers. Sequencing was performed with immunoSEQ multiplex PCR; in TCRdb, only in-frame clones are kept and a portion is missing. The sample lists about 130,000 clones, 70% to 80% occurring once. This TCR derives from a man aged 25-45 years in good health and CMV-seronegative. The sample taken for sequencing was PBMCs. The J gene is TRBJ2-3, the V gene TRBV19; D call uncertain. DNA for the CDR3: TGTGCCAGTAGTAGAGGAGCAGATACGCAGTATTTT. This codes for CASSRGADTQYF.